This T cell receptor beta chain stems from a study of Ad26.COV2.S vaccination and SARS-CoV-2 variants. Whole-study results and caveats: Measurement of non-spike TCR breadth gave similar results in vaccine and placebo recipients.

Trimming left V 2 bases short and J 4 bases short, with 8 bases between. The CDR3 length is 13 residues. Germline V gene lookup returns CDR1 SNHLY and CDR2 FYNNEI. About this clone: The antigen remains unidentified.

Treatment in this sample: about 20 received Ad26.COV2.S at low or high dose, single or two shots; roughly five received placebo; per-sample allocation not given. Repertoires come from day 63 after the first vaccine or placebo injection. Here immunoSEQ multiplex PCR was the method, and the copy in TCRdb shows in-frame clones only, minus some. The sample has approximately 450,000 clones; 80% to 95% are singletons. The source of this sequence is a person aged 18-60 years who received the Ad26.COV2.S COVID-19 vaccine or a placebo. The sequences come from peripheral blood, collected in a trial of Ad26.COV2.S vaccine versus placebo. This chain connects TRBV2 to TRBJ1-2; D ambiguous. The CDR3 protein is CASSELGAYGYTF. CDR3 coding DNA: TGTGCCAGCAGTGAATTAGGTGCCTATGGCTACACCTTC.